This record looks at one TCR beta chain sequence and its context. This entry comes from a study of blood T cell repertoires in COVID-19. Background on the study: PBMCs, B-cell-depleted T cells, or T cells were the source of the cDNA or gDNA that made up the material.

TCRdb keeps only in-frame clones here, not all; method: immunoSEQ multiplex PCR. The sample contains about 180,000 clones, approximately 86% of which appear only once. In germline, CDR1 is LNHDA, CDR2 SQIVND (reference sequence). CDR3 size: 15 residues. The ends were cut back, 5 bases at V and 1 base at J, with 12 bases in the middle. The gene calls are TRBV19 and TRBJ2-1; TRBD2 might be the D (6 bases). Sequencing used peripheral blood. The source is a woman aged 25 to 39 with active or convalescent COVID-19. CDR3 protein: CASSPPGVSYNEQFF. DNA for the CDR3: TGTGCCAGTAGTCCACCGGGGGTTTCCTACAATGAGCAGTTCTTC.